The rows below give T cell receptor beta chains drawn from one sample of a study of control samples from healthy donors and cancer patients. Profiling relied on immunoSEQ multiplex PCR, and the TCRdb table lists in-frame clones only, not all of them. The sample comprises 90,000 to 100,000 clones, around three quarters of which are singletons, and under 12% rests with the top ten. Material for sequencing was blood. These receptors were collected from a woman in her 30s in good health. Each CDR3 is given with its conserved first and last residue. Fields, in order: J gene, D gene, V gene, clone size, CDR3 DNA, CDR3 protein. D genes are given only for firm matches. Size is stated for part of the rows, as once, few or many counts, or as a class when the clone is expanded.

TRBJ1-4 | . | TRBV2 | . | TGTGCCAGCAGCGAAGACAGGACAACTAATGAAAAACTGTTTTTT | CASSEDRTTNEKLFF
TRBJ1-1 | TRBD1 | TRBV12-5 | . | TGTGCTAGTGGTTTGGGTGCCTGGACAGGTGAGAACACTGAAGCTTTCTTT | CASGLGAWTGENTEAFF
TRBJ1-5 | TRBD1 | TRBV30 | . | TGTGCCTGGAGGGGACAGGGAAATCAGCCCCAGCATTTT | CAWRGQGNQPQHF
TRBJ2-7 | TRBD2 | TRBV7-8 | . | TGTGCCAGCAGCTTAAAAATCGGGGGGGTGCAGTTTTTTGAGCAGTACTTC | CASSLKIGGVQFFEQYF
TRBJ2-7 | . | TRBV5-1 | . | TGCGCCAGCAGCCCAGCCGCGGGGCAGGGGAGTTACGAGCAGTACTTC | CASSPAAGQGSYEQYF
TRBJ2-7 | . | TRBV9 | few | TGTGCCAGCAGCGTAGACCAGGGCTCCTACGAGCAGTACTTC | CASSVDQGSYEQYF
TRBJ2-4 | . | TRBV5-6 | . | TGTGCCAGCAGCTTGTTTGCCAGGGGCTTCGGGGACATTCAGTACTTC | CASSLFARGFGDIQYF
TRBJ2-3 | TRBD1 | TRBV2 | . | TGTGCCAGCAACCCGACAGGGTCAGATACGCAGTATTTT | CASNPTGSDTQYF
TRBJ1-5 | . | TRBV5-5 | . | TGTGCCAGCAGCTTGGGGGGCTTCAATCAGCCCCAGCATTTT | CASSLGGFNQPQHF
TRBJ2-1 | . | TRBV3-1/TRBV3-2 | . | TGTGCCAGCAGCCCAACCCCCGGGGGGCCCACCCTGAGCTCCTACAATGAGCAGTTCTTC | CASSPTPGGPTLSSYNEQFF
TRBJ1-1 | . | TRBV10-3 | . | TGTGCCATCAGTGAGCTATCAATTGGAGACACTGAAGCTTTCTTT | CAISELSIGDTEAFF
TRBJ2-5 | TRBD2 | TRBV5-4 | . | TGTGCCAGCAGCTTGGTAGCGGGGGGGGGACAAGAGACCCAGTACTTC | CASSLVAGGGQETQYF
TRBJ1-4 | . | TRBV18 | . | TGTGCCAGCTCACCCGGGTTTAATGAAAAACTGTTTTTT | CASSPGFNEKLFF
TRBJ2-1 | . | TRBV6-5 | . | TGTGCCAGCCAGTTTCGGGGATCCGAGAATGAGCAGTTCTTC | CASQFRGSENEQFF
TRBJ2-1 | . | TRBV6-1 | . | TGTGCCAGCAGTGACCCGGATGAGCAGTTCTTC | CASSDPDEQFF
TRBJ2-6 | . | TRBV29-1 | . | TGCAGCGTTGAAGACAGACTCTCTGGGGCCAACGTCCTGACTTTC | CSVEDRLSGANVLTF
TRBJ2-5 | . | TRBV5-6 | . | TGTGCCAGCTGGGGGAACAGGGTAGGGGAGACCCAGTACTTC | CASWGNRVGETQYF
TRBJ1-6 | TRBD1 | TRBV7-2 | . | TGTGCCAGCAGCTTAAGGGGGCAGTCCTATAATTCACCCCTCCACTTT | CASSLRGQSYNSPLHF
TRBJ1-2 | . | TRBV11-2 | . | TGTGCCAGCAGCCCCTCCGGAGACTCAGGCTACACCTTC | CASSPSGDSGYTF
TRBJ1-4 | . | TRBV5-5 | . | TGTGCCAGCAGCTCGATTCTGGGGCGAGGAGAAAAACTGTTTTTT | CASSSILGRGEKLFF
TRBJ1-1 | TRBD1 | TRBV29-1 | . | TGCAGCGTACGAACAGGGGGTCAGGGGACTGAAGCTTTCTTT | CSVRTGGQGTEAFF
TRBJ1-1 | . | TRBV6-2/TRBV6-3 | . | TGTGCCAGCAGTGACCCTAACACTGAAGCTTTCTTT | CASSDPNTEAFF
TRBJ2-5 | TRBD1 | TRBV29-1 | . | TGCAGCGTTGATAAGGACAGGGGCCCGGAGACCCAGTACTTC | CSVDKDRGPETQYF
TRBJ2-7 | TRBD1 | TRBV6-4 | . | TGTGCCAGCAGTGAGGACGACAGGGGGGGCTACGAGCAGTACTTC | CASSEDDRGGYEQYF
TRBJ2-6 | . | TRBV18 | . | TGTGCCAGCTCCCTTATCTCTGGGGCCAACGTCCTGACTTTC | CASSLISGANVLTF
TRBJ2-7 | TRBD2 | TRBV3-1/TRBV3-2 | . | TGTGCCAGCAGCCAAGGTATGGGACTAGCGGGAACCTACGAGCAGTACTTC | CASSQGMGLAGTYEQYF
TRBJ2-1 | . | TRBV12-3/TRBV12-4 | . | TGTGCCAGCAGTTTCAGCTACAATGAGCAGTTCTTC | CASSFSYNEQFF
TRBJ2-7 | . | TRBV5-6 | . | TGTGCCAGCAGCTCGACCGACTCCTACGAGCAGTACTTC | CASSSTDSYEQYF
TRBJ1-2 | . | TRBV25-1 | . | TGTGCCAGCAGTGAGGAGAGGGACTTCGACTATGGCTACACCTTC | CASSEERDFDYGYTF
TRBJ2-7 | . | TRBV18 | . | TGTGCCAGCTCGCCCCTGGCGGGGAGCTCCTACGAGCAGTACTTC | CASSPLAGSSYEQYF
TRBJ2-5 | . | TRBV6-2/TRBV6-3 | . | TGTGCCAGCAGTGCAGACAGGCAAGAGACCCAGTACTTC | CASSADRQETQYF
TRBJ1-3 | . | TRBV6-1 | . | TGTGCCAGCAGTGAGGGGGTTAGCTCTGGAAACACCATATATTTT | CASSEGVSSGNTIYF
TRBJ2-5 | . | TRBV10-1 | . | TGCGCCAGCAGTCCGGACAGTTCACAAGAGACCCAGTACTTC | CASSPDSSQETQYF
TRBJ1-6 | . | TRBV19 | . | TGTGCCAGTAGTTTTGCAGGGATAGCTTCACCCCTCCACTTT | CASSFAGIASPLHF
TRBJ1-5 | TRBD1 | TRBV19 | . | TGTGCCAGTAGAACCGGGACAGGGTGGTATCAGCCCCAGCATTTT | CASRTGTGWYQPQHF
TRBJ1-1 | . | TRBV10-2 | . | TGCGCCAGCATGTACAGGGTGAACACTGAAGCTTTCTTT | CASMYRVNTEAFF
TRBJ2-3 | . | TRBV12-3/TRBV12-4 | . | TGTGCCAGCAGTTCACCTTTACCAGATACGCAGTATTTT | CASSSPLPDTQYF
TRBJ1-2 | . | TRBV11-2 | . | TGTGCCGGAGGGGGGCGCGGAGATGGCTACACCTTC | CAGGGRGDGYTF
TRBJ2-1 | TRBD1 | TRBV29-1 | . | TGCAGCGTCCTCCGGGACAGGGGCTACAATGAGCAGTTCTTC | CSVLRDRGYNEQFF
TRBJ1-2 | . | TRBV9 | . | TGTGCCAGCAGCGTAGACGGCTATGGCTACACCTTC | CASSVDGYGYTF
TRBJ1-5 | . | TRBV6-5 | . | TGTGCCAGCAGTCGGGCCCGAAATCAGCCCCAGCATTTT | CASSRARNQPQHF
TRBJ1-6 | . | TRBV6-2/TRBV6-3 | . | TGTGCCAGCAGTTATTGGCAGGGTGGCGATTCACCCCTCCACTTT | CASSYWQGGDSPLHF
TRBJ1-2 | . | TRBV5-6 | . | TGTGCCAGCAGCTTGGGGCAGGGGATATACAACTATGGCTACACCTTC | CASSLGQGIYNYGYTF
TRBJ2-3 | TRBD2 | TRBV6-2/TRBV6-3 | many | TGTGCCAGCAGTCCCCGCTGGACTAGCGGGGGAGATACGCAGTATTTT | CASSPRWTSGGDTQYF
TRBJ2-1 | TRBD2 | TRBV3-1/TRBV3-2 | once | TGTGCCAGCAGCCAAGGAAAACTAGCGGGGGGCTTTGACAATGAGCAGTTCTTC | CASSQGKLAGGFDNEQFF